This TCR beta chain was recorded in a study of shared clonotypes between healthy human individuals. 200 ng DNA, 30,000 or so T cell genomes, went into each sorted-subset replicate PCR. Sequencing used immunoSEQ multiplex PCR; TCRdb keeps in-frame clones, though not all of them. The sample has about 1 million clones, 65% to 75% seen once. The CDR3 sequence is 15 residues long. The germline V and J ends were trimmed by 3 bases and 0 bases, with 11 bases remaining between them. The germline V gene has CDR1 SEHNR and CDR2 FQNEAQ (reference sequence). This clone was observed a handful of times. Its target is unknown. The donor population consisted of healthy HIV-negative adults with no recent acute infections or vaccinations. General study results and limits: Generally, estimated richness proved larger in naive subsets than it did in memory subsets. Rarefaction showed that sequencing of sorted subsets was incomplete (despite large depth).

Sequencing was carried out using memory CD4+ T cells sorted from blood. The subset here: CD45RA-negative fraction. The chain employs TRBV7-9 and TRBJ1-1; a weak D match, TRBD1 (6 bases). The clonotype was recovered from a man between 18 and 29 years old in good health. The CDR3 sequence: CASSFSPGVNTEAFF. The CDR3 DNA sequence: TGTGCCAGCAGCTTTTCACCAGGGGTGAACACTGAAGCTTTCTTT.